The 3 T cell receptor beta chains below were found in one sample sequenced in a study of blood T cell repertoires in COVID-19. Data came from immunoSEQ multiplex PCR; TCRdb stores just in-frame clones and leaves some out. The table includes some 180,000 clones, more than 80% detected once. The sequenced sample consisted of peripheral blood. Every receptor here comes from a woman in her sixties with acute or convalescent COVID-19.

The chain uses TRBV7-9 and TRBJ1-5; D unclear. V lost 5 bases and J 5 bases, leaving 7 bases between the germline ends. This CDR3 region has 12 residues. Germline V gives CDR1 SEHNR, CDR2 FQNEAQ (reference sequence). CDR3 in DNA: TGTGCCAGCAGCCCGGAGGATCAGCCCCAGCATTTT. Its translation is CASSPEDQPQHF. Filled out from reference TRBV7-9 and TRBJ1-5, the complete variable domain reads DTGVSQNPRHKITKRGQNVTFRCDPISEHNRLYWYRQTLGQGPEFLTYFQNEAQLEKSRLLSDRFSAERPKGSFSTLEIQRTEQGDSAMYLCASSPEDQPQHFGDGTRLSIL.

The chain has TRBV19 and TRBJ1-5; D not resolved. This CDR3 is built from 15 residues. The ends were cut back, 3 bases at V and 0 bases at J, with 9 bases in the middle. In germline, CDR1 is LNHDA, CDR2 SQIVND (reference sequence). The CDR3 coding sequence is TGTGCCAGTAGTATTGGCCAATTTAGCAATCAGCCCCAGCATTTT. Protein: CASSIGQFSNQPQHF.

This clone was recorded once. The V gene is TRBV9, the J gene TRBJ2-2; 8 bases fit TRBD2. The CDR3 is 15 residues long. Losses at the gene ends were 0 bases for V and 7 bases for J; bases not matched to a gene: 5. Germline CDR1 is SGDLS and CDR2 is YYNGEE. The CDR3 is CASSVAGGPHGELFF. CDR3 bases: TGTGCCAGCAGCGTAGCGGGAGGGCCCCACGGGGAGCTGTTTTTT.